Sequencing of this T cell receptor (beta chain) was carried out in a study of Tregs in tolerant kidney transplant recipients (dated by TCRdb to between 2018 and 2021). The study in broad terms: Before combined kidney and bone marrow transplantation, this study identified donor-specific regulatory T cells using TCRbeta sequencing and then followed those same cells after transplant.

Of note for this clone: The specificity of this receptor is unknown. No much larger clonotype is one base removed from it; base qualities were not supplied.

Beyond this particular receptor, the publication reports: The study was limited by small patient numbers, and the findings need validation in larger populations and under other immunosuppression protocols. Biological reproducibility was not directly addressed, though technical replication error appeared minimal. Expanding Tregs with activated donor B cells appeared to identify the most biologically relevant and donor-specific TCRbeta repertoire. For some patients, the PCR primers changed as time went on, which meant samples from those patients could not be compared with one another at the nucleotide level. Donor-specific Treg expansion was found to exceed global Treg expansion in tolerant patients, suggesting antigen-driven rather than nonspecific expansion.

Related donors were used in the transplants with nonmyeloablative bone marrow transplantation, and mixed chimerism was transient in the human trials. Thawed PBMCs were FACS-sorted into unstimulated Tregs (CD4+CD25+CD127-), CD4+ non-Tregs (CD4+CD25-), CD4 cells and CD8 cells. 4 combined kidney and bone marrow transplant recipients from the ITN036ST trial were included as patients, and samples were available only from these trial subjects. Healthy control blood was processed to PBMCs with a Ficoll density gradient and then cryopreserved, whereas patient PBMCs were collected both before and after transplant. For TCRbeta CDR3 sequencing, genomic DNA from the sorted cells was extracted using the QIAGEN DNeasy Blood and Tissue Kit. High-throughput TCRbeta CDR3 sequencing, which included PCR amplification with bias correction and internal controls, was done commercially through immunoSEQ. Regarding the original processing steps: Unique productive TCRbeta sequences were defined by CDR3 nucleotide sequence where primers matched, otherwise by CDR3 amino acid sequence with Vbeta and Jbeta genes. Sorting error was corrected by removing sequences shared between sorted populations at a frequency ratio of 2:1 or less, and the remaining shared sequences were assigned to the higher population. Donor-reactive sequences were defined as at least 5-fold expanded in CFSE-low cells versus unstimulated cells, with frequency of at least 0.01% in CFSE-low cells. Repertoire divergence was quantified by Jensen-Shannon divergence calculated from the top 100 TCRbeta sequences ranked by frequency. For samples with multiple sequencing runs, sorting error was corrected in each run separately before the runs were combined. The clones in this table, taken by TCRdb from immuneACCESS, are in-frame only. Not every clone is retained; where verified, under half of the shortfall comes from an unresolved V gene, and the cause of the rest is unknown. V, J and clone size are taken as reported in that table, and D and trimming were inferred from the DNA itself. The sample has tens of thousands of clones on record, over 85% of them singletons. The top ten constitute 1.6% of the sample.

The CDR3 measures 14 amino acids from cysteine to phenylalanine. Only the CDR3 part of the read is kept: 42 bases, read in frame from the first base. CDR1 and CDR2, looked up from the germline V gene, are SGHTS and YDEGEE. Cut back by 4 bases and 6 bases, the V and J ends lie 16 bases apart. The origin of this receptor is a human patient who received a combined kidney and bone marrow transplant. After a transplant, not all T cells may be the patient's own; some may come from the graft donor. This chain joins TRBV5-8 to TRBJ1-2, and perhaps TRBD1 as D gene, on 6 matching bases. The source material was CD4+ T cells from blood (PBMCs), sampled 12 months after the transplant. Here the CDR3 is given as CASSPPPGHHGYTF. The base sequence is TGTGCCAGCAGCCCACCCCCGGGACACCATGGCTACACCTTC.